The rows below give T cell receptor beta chains drawn from one sample of a study of graft-versus-host responses after intestinal transplantation. Here immunoSEQ multiplex PCR was the method, and the copy in TCRdb shows in-frame clones only, minus some. The sample holds tens of thousands of clones, 90% to 95% seen once. These receptors have no known antigen. The starting material was unstimulated CD8+ T cells sorted from spleen or lymph node cells, obtained before intestinal transplant. All receptors come from a human donor who received an intestinal transplant. Each CDR3 is given with its conserved first and last residue. D genes are given only for firm matches. Expanded clones get a size class; other rows say once, few or many, or leave the size out.

v_call,d_call,cdr3_length,clone_size,cdr3_aa
TRBV2,.,13,.,CASDRLDLYGYTF
TRBV7-9,.,16,.,CASSLAPAGSLYEQYF
TRBV7-9,.,15,.,CASSSYRDSNQPQHF
TRBV27,.,13,.,CASSNRLNTEAFF
TRBV19,.,19,.,CASSIHLQGVYPLNQPQHF
TRBV7-8,TRBD2,17,.,CASSPDRLAPYTDTQYF
TRBV13,TRBD2,13,.,CASSSGGQETQYF
TRBV7-9,.,13,.,CASSQYSNQPQHF
TRBV30,TRBD1,14,.,CAWDSTGGNSPLHF
TRBV7-8,.,14,.,CASSLDYTGDEQYF
TRBV7-9,.,15,once,CASSSLLSSGNTIYF
TRBV5-1,TRBD2,16,.,CASSLEGAGGKNEQFF
TRBV7-3,.,15,few,CASSLGQGSYNEQFF
TRBV27,TRBD1,14,.,CASSSLDRVRELFF
TRBV30,TRBD2,13,.,CAWSGGEGYEQYF
TRBV6-5,.,14,.,CASSPDLGGYGYTF
TRBV5-1,TRBD1,13,.,CASSLTGENEQFF
TRBV7-6,.,17,.,CASSLLGRGPARDTQYF
TRBV6-1,.,14,.,CASSEAHMNTEAFF
TRBV4-1,TRBD2,16,.,CASSQDFGGRYNEQFF
TRBV7-9,TRBD1,15,.,CASRTSGTGYNEQFF
TRBV5-6,TRBD1,14,few,CASSFAGQPEKLFF
TRBV30,.,18,.,CAWSPAPQDTPTPWEQYF
TRBV11-1,TRBD2,18,.,CASSGSGTRGRSTGELFF